What follows are 22 T cell receptor beta chains derived from one specimen sequenced in a study of blood T cell repertoires in COVID-19. Sequencing used immunoSEQ multiplex PCR; TCRdb keeps in-frame clones, though not all of them. The table has about 78,000 clones, around nine tenths seen once. The sequencing input was peripheral blood. The receptors were gathered from a man in his fifties or sixties with active or convalescent COVID-19.

The rearrangement uses TRBV29-1 and TRBJ1-2, with 11 bases lining up with TRBD1. With V trimmed by 7 bases and J by 2 bases, 9 bases remained unmatched. CDR1 and CDR2 from the germline V gene are SQVTM and ANQGSEA. This CDR3 spans 15 amino acids. The CDR3 loop reads CSASGQGGSNYGYTF. CDR3 bases: TGCAGCGCCTCGGGACAGGGGGGATCCAACTATGGCTACACCTTC.

The rearrangement joins TRBV28 to TRBJ2-7; D gene uncertain. The CDR3 extends over 14 amino acids. Trimming shortened V by 3 bases and J by 4 bases, and 13 bases separated the two germline ends. Germline CDR1 and CDR2: MDHEN and SYDVKM. For the CDR3, the DNA is TGTGCCAGCAGTTTGCCAAGCAGGCCTTACGAGCAGTACGTC. Protein sequence: CASSLPSRPYEQYV.

The CDR3: CASSYSGRGTGNTIYF. Written as DNA, the CDR3 is TGTGCCAGCAGTTACTCTGGCAGGGGTACTGGAAACACCATATATTTT. J is TRBJ1-3 and V is TRBV6-5; possible D gene TRBD1, 6 bases. The CDR3 is 16 residues long. The V end lost 0 bases, the J end lost 2 bases, and 11 bases lay between the germline ends. Germline V gene sequence: CDR1 MNHEY, CDR2 SVGAGI.

This chain connects TRBV10-2 to TRBJ2-3; 8 positions agree with TRBD1. Germline trimming cut 4 bases from V and 2 bases from J; bases unmatched to any gene: 2. This CDR3 contains 14 residues. Germline V gene sequence: CDR1 WSHSY, CDR2 SAAADI. CDR3 in DNA: TGCGCCAGCAGTGGACAGGGGACCACAGATACGCAGTATTTT. As protein: CASSGQGTTDTQYF.

The gene calls are TRBV24-1 and TRBJ1-2, with D unresolved. The germline CDR1 and CDR2 sequences are KGHDR and SFDVKD. The V gene lost 5 bases and the J gene lost 3 bases, with 6 bases spanning the gap. This CDR3 is built from 12 residues. CDR3 coding DNA: TGTGCCACCAGTGCAACAGACTATGGCTACACCTTC. Amino acid sequence: CATSATDYGYTF.

The chain links TRBV9 to TRBJ2-7; TRBD2 agrees at 13 bases. The CDR3 length is 15 residues. With 4 bases clipped from V and 3 bases from J, the junction kept 4 bases outside the gene matches. Germline-derived CDR1 and CDR2 are SGDLS and YYNGEE. The CDR3 region is CASSSGLAGDYEQYF. CDR3 nucleotide sequence: TGTGCCAGCAGCTCAGGACTAGCGGGGGACTACGAGCAGTACTTC.

The chain combines TRBV27 with TRBJ2-1, with D possibly TRBD2 on 5 matching bases. V shed 7 bases and J shed 7 bases, with 14 bases lying between them. Germline lookup yields CDR1 MNHEY and CDR2 SMNVEV (reference sequence). CDR3 length equals 13 residues. The CDR3 spells CASTLSLANEQFF. The CDR3 nucleotides read TGTGCCAGCACCCTTTCCCTAGCAAATGAGCAGTTCTTC.

This clone showed up just once. As DNA, the CDR3 is TGTGCCAGCTCAGAGGGGGCAACTAATGAAAAACTGTTTTTT. This codes for CASSEGATNEKLFF. This chain connects TRBV18 to TRBJ1-4, with D perhaps TRBD1 (6 bases). Between the trimmed V and J ends, which lost 5 bases and 0 bases, there was a span of 7 bases. Germline loops: CDR1 KGHSH, CDR2 LQKENI. This CDR3 has 14 residues.

The V and J genes are TRBV5-4 and TRBJ2-5, with a possible D match to TRBD2 (6 bases). Germline CDR1 SGHNT, CDR2 YYREEE (reference sequence). This CDR3 spans 17 amino acids. V dropped 0 bases and J dropped 2 bases, with 17 bases sitting between them. CDR3: CASSLGTGVWEQETQYF. CDR3 nucleotide sequence: TGTGCCAGCAGCTTGGGAACGGGGGTGTGGGAACAAGAGACCCAGTACTTC.

This clone was counted a single time. The chain has TRBV7-9 and TRBJ2-3; D is perhaps TRBD2 (6 bases). CDR3 length: 11 residues. Trimming cost V 11 bases and J 7 bases, with 13 bases left between them. Looked up from germline, CDR1 is SEHNR and CDR2 is FQNEAQ (reference sequence). CDR3 in amino acids: CALGGANTQYF. For the CDR3, the DNA is TGTGCCTTAGGAGGGGCGAATACGCAGTATTTT.

A single count supports this clone. The rearrangement links TRBV24-1 to TRBJ2-7, with 9 bases lining up with TRBD1. Germline lookup yields CDR1 KGHDR and CDR2 SFDVKD. CDR3 length: 14 amino acids. The V segment lost 4 bases and the J segment 6 bases; nucleotides outside the gene matches: 6. The CDR3 protein is CATSETTGGGEQYF. The CDR3 coding sequence is TGTGCCACCAGTGAAACGACAGGGGGGGGCGAGCAGTACTTC.

Note on this clone: The sample carries other DNA sequences with the same CDR3. The J gene is TRBJ2-1, the V gene TRBV4-1, with TRBD2 matching over 7 bases. This CDR3 has 16 residues. CDR1 MGHRA and CDR2 YSYEKL come from the germline V gene. The trim removed 0 bases at V and 4 bases at J, leaving 6 bases unmatched. CDR3 residues: CASSQDASGSYNEQFF. The DNA of the CDR3 is TGCGCCAGCAGCCAAGATGCTAGCGGTTCTTACAATGAGCAGTTCTTC.

The V and J genes are TRBV2 and TRBJ1-3; D may be TRBD1 (5 bases). The ends were cut back, 8 bases at V and 4 bases at J, with 12 bases in the middle. The CDR3 loop spans 13 amino acids. Germline V gene sequence: CDR1 SNHLY, CDR2 FYNNEI. DNA of the CDR3: TGTGCCAGCCGGGGGGTACAGGGAAACACCATATATTTT. It yields the protein CASRGVQGNTIYF.

V is TRBV6-1 and J is TRBJ2-3; no firm D call. CDR3 length: 14 amino acids. Germline V gene data show CDR1 as MNHNS and CDR2 as SASEGT. Trimming left V 1 base short and J 1 base short, with 6 bases between. The CDR3 region is CASSEDMGTDTQYF. The CDR3 bases are TGTGCCAGCAGTGAAGACATGGGCACAGATACGCAGTATTTT.

The rearrangement joins TRBV5-1 to TRBJ2-6, with D unresolved. The V gene lost 4 bases and the J gene lost 0 bases, with 8 bases spanning the gap. This CDR3 has 15 residues. CDR1 is SGHRS and CDR2 is YFSETQ in the germline V gene. This CDR3 is CASSTESSGANVLTF. The DNA of the CDR3 is TGCGCCAGCAGCACCGAGAGCTCTGGGGCCAACGTCCTGACTTTC.

J is TRBJ2-7 and V is TRBV7-8; the D gene is possibly TRBD1 (6 bases). Deletions cut 6 bases from V and 2 bases from J, with 11 bases between. The CDR3 has 13 amino acids. Germline V gives CDR1 SGHVS, CDR2 FQNEAQ. As DNA, the CDR3 is TGTGCCAGCAGGGGGTGGGACACCTACGAGCAGTACGTC. It codes for CASRGWDTYEQYV.

The V gene is TRBV2, the J gene TRBJ2-5; 7 bases fit TRBD2. The CDR3 sequence is 15 residues long. V dropped 6 bases and J dropped 2; count of bases not matched to a gene: 9. The germline CDR1 and CDR2 sequences are SNHLY and FYNNEI. CDR3: CASRGMRGRQETQYF. In DNA, the CDR3 is TGTGCCAGCAGAGGCATGCGGGGGAGACAAGAGACCCAGTACTTC.

This chain links TRBV16 with TRBJ2-5, with TRBD2 matching 9 bases. Germline loops: CDR1 KGHSY, CDR2 FQNENV. CDR3 size: 16 residues. V lost 4 bases, J lost 4 bases, and 10 bases stayed unmatched. CDR3 bases: TGTGCCAGCAGCCTCACGGGACTAGCAAAAGGAGAGACCCAGTACTTC. Protein sequence: CASSLTGLAKGETQYF.

The gene calls are TRBV28 and TRBJ1-5, with D tentatively TRBD1 (6 bases). The ends were cut back, 6 bases at V and 3 bases at J, with 21 bases in the middle. CDR3 length: 17 amino acids. Germline V gives CDR1 MDHEN, CDR2 SYDVKM. The CDR3 bases are TGTGCCAGCAGGACCCCTGCGGACAGTTGGACCAATCAGCCCCAGCATTTT. It yields the protein CASRTPADSWTNQPQHF.

The chain links TRBV18 to TRBJ1-3; maybe TRBD1 (5 bases). Germline V CDR1 and CDR2: KGHSH, LQKENI. The CDR3 runs to 16 residues. The V and J ends lost 3 bases and 0 bases respectively, with 12 bases between them. The CDR3 loop is CASSPFWGDSGNTIYF. The CDR3 DNA is TGTGCCAGCTCACCCTTTTGGGGCGACTCTGGAAACACCATATATTTT.

J is TRBJ1-6 and V is TRBV5-6, with D tentatively TRBD1 (5 bases). V shed 2 bases and J shed 4 bases, with 16 bases lying between them. CDR1 and CDR2 from the germline V gene are SGHDT and YYEEEE. This CDR3 is 17 amino acids long. CDR3: CASSLRGRGTYNSPLHF. The CDR3 DNA is TGTGCCAGCAGCTTAAGGGGCCGAGGCACTTATAATTCACCCCTCCACTTT.

This clone was seen only once. This chain uses TRBV5-1 with TRBJ2-3; the match to TRBD2 covers 7 bases. CDR1 SGHRS and CDR2 YFSETQ come from the germline V gene. V lost 4 bases to trimming and J lost 2 bases; unmatched junction nucleotides: 7. The CDR3 is made up of 15 amino acids. CDR3 in DNA: TGCGCCAGCAGCGCGGAAGGGACTACCACAGATACGCAGTATTTT. The encoded protein is CASSAEGTTTDTQYF.